The next 14 T cell receptor beta chains were all read from a single sample in a study of beta chain features in type 1 diabetes. Findings of the study overall: TCRB CDR3s from Type 1 diabetes patients were moderately but significantly shorter in all four CD4+ subsets.

Their specific antigens are unknown. As every portion of the isolated RNA was reverse transcribed, the sequencing read expressed TCRB transcripts. The protocol was immunoSEQ multiplex PCR, while the TCRdb copy is restricted to in-frame clones and leaves out a portion. The repertoire holds tens of thousands of clones, with roughly 70% as singletons. What was sequenced was Tregs from blood. All receptors come from a man aged 25-40 years with type 1 diabetes. Some clones in this sample may be carry-over from other donors' samples.

This clone has just a few counts. Written as DNA, the CDR3 is TGTGCCAGCAGTTCACTAGCGGGGGGTTACAATGAGCAGTTCTTC. Translation: CASSSLAGGYNEQFF. This chain joins TRBV6-5 and TRBJ2-1; 12 bases are a match to TRBD2. The CDR3 sequence is 15 residues long. The ends lost 4 bases at V and 4 bases at J; junction bases unmatched: 2. Germline-derived CDR1 and CDR2 are MNHEY and SVGAGI.

The table lists this clone with a few counts. The sample has other DNA sequences that encode this CDR3 too. The genes are TRBV30 and TRBJ2-3; maybe TRBD2 (6 bases). The CDR3 has 14 amino acids. Trimming shortened V by 0 bases and J by 0 bases, and 7 bases separated the two germline ends. Germline-derived CDR1 and CDR2 are GTSNPN and SVGIG (reference sequence). This CDR3 is CAWSVGGSTDTQYF. CDR3 nucleotide sequence: TGTGCCTGGAGTGTCGGGGGAAGCACAGATACGCAGTATTTT.

The chain employs TRBV7-3 and TRBJ2-1, with 8 bases matching TRBD2. J was trimmed by 9 bases and V by 2 bases; bases with no gene match: 9. CDR3 size: 15 residues. Germline V gene sequence: CDR1 SGHTA, CDR2 FQGTGA. The CDR3 DNA reads as TGTGCCAGCAGCTTAGCCGGGACTAGAAGGGGTGAGCAGTTCTTC. Amino acids: CASSLAGTRRGEQFF.

V gene TRBV9 combines with J gene TRBJ2-1; TRBD1 might be the D (6 bases). Germline V CDR1 and CDR2: SGDLS, YYNGEE. Trimming stripped 3 bases from V and 2 bases from J, with 12 bases between. The CDR3 is 15 amino acids. The DNA of the CDR3 is TGTGCCAGCAGCGCCCGGGACACGACCTACAATGAGCAGTTCTTC. Protein product: CASSARDTTYNEQFF.

This clone turned up a few times. The chain links TRBV28 to TRBJ2-3, with D possibly TRBD2 on 6 matching bases. The CDR3 totals 17 residues. Trimming shortened V by 7 bases and J by 4 bases, and 24 bases separated the two germline ends. Germline values: CDR1 MDHEN, CDR2 SYDVKM. The CDR3 DNA is TGTGCCAGCAAGGGTATCTCAGGGCGGCGGGGCGCAGATACGCAGTATTTT. It is translated as CASKGISGRRGADTQYF.

The J gene is TRBJ1-2, the V gene TRBV6-5; D gene ambiguous. The germline V gene encodes CDR1 MNHEY and CDR2 SVGAGI. The CDR3 is made up of 15 amino acids. The V and J ends lost 5 bases and 4 bases respectively, with 17 bases between them. CDR3 sequence (DNA): TGTGCCAGCAGTGGCGGGAACCCCGGTTTCTATGGCTACACCTTC. Translating gives CASSGGNPGFYGYTF.

The CDR3 protein is CASSPPGGYSNQPQHF. In DNA form, the CDR3 reads TGTGCCAGCAGCCCACCAGGGGGCTATAGCAATCAGCCCCAGCATTTT. The chain uses TRBV7-2 and TRBJ1-5; 8 bases are a match to TRBD1. V was pared by 5 bases and J by 0 bases, with 6 bases of the junction left unmatched. This CDR3 spans 16 amino acids. The germline V gene encodes CDR1 SGHTA and CDR2 FQGNSA.

The chain joins TRBV5-1 to TRBJ1-2; TRBD1 is a possible D gene (5 bases). The germline gives CDR1 SGHRS, CDR2 YFSETQ. The CDR3 covers 15 residues. V gave up 0 bases and J gave up 5 bases, with 14 bases separating them. CDR3 region: CASSLEPGGGYGYTF. The CDR3 coding sequence is TGCGCCAGCAGCTTGGAACCGGGCGGGGGATATGGCTACACCTTC.

The rearrangement joins TRBV9 to TRBJ2-3; 8 bases fit TRBD2. V shed 0 bases and J 1 base; nucleotides not matched to a gene: 4. Germline lookup yields CDR1 SGDLS and CDR2 YYNGEE. The CDR3 is 16 residues long. CDR3 sequence: CASSVGGSGGTDTQYF. The CDR3 nucleotides are TGTGCCAGCAGCGTAGGGGGTAGCGGGGGCACAGATACGCAGTATTTT.

Note on this clone: One end of the junction does not line up with germline, which may come from a read error. V and J are TRBV27 and TRBJ2-7; D is perhaps TRBD1 (6 bases). CDR1 MNHEY and CDR2 SMNVEV come from the germline V gene (reference sequence). CDR3 length: 10 residues. Here the CDR3 reads CASSPSRDTF. DNA of the CDR3: TGTGCCAGCAGTCCTTCTCGGGACACCTTC.

This clone has only a few counts. The rearrangement links TRBV5-1 to TRBJ2-2, with D hard to call. Trimming cost V 7 bases and J 4 bases, with 14 bases left between them. CDR3 size: 14 residues. Germline V gene data show CDR1 as SGHRS and CDR2 as YFSETQ. CDR3 sequence: CASEPQVSTGELFF. DNA of the CDR3: TGCGCCAGCGAACCGCAGGTCAGCACCGGGGAGCTGTTTTTT.

J is TRBJ2-3 and V is TRBV7-9; 8 positions agree with TRBD2. Germline lookup yields CDR1 SEHNR and CDR2 FQNEAQ (reference sequence). CDR3 length: 15 amino acids. The trim removed 6 bases at V and 1 base at J, leaving 6 bases unmatched. The CDR3 sequence: CASRPRGGRTDTQYF. The CDR3 nucleotides are TGTGCCAGCAGGCCACGGGGGGGGCGCACAGATACGCAGTATTTT. Filled out from reference TRBV7-9 and TRBJ2-3, the complete variable domain reads DTGVSQNPRHKITKRGQNVTFRCDPISEHNRLYWYRQTLGQGPEFLTYFQNEAQLEKSRLLSDRFSAERPKGSFSTLEIQRTEQGDSAMYLCASRPRGGRTDTQYFGPGTRLTVL.

The chain recombines TRBV2 with TRBJ2-7; TRBD2 matches at 11 bases. The closer fit of TRBJ2-5 to the DNA end suggests the J call may be wrong. Per the germline V gene, CDR1 is SNHLY and CDR2 is FYNNEI. CDR3 length: 16 amino acids. The CDR3 reads CASTWVAGGPWETQYF. The CDR3 DNA reads as TGTGCCAGCACTTGGGTAGCGGGGGGGCCCTGGGAGACCCAGTACTTC.

This clone was seen a handful of times. The chain recombines TRBV7-9 with TRBJ1-1, with TRBD1 matching over 9 bases. The CDR3 length is 17 residues. The V and J ends lost 1 base and 11 bases, in that order; junction bases with no gene match: 17. CDR1 is SEHNR, CDR2 FQNEAQ, per germline (reference sequence). In nucleotides, the CDR3 is TGTGCCAGCAGCTTAGTGGTGGAACAGGGGGCGCCCAGGAAGGCTTTCTTT. This translates into CASSLVVEQGAPRKAFF. Supplemented by reference TRBV7-9 and TRBJ1-1, the full variable domain reads DTGVSQNPRHKITKRGQNVTFRCDPISEHNRLYWYRQTLGQGPEFLTYFQNEAQLEKSRLLSDRFSAERPKGSFSTLEIQRTEQGDSAMYLCASSLVVEQGAPRKAFFGQGTRLTVV.